The entry below gives a single T cell receptor (beta chain) sequence along with its context. How the authors handled the data: Estimation of nucleated cell counts was performed using reference gene primer amplification. Here immunoSEQ multiplex PCR was the method, and the copy in TCRdb shows in-frame clones only, minus some. V and J calls and clone size are given by that table; D and trimming were obtained from the DNA. The sample carries more than 90,000 clones, 80% to 90% recorded once. The data were obtained in a study of blood T cell repertoires in COVID-19. Study as a whole: The origin of the acute and convalescent COVID-19 samples was the United States, Italy and Spain. Nucleic acid was either cDNA or gDNA, and it came from T cells, B-cell-depleted T cells, or PBMCs.

The CDR3 is 15 amino acids. The V end lost 5 bases, the J end lost 5 bases, and 15 bases lay between the germline ends. Looked up from germline, CDR1 is MNHEY and CDR2 is SVGAGI. This clonotype was sampled from a man between 65 and 85 years old who had recovered from COVID-19. The rearrangement joins TRBV6-5 to TRBJ1-4; unclear D gene. Material for sequencing was peripheral blood. CDR3 region: CASSPTALENEKLFF. The CDR3 nucleotides are TGTGCCAGCAGTCCCACAGCACTCGAGAATGAAAAACTGTTTTTT.